This TCR beta chain was observed in a study of CD8 T cells in Susac syndrome. The authors carried out high-throughput sequencing of TCR beta. They applied it to CD8+ and CD4+ T cells obtained from blood. TEMRA cells were FACS-enriched, with CD8+ and CD4+ T cells isolated negatively. Per germline, CDR1 SGHRS and CDR2 YFSETQ. The CDR3 extends over 16 amino acids. V shed 0 bases and J 3 bases; nucleotides not matched to a gene: 6. With random hexamers, reverse transcription was performed on roughly 0.45 to 1 ug of RNA. TCRdb reprocessed the immunoSEQ multiplex PCR reads with MiXCR, giving one entry per CDR3 protein. The data contain around 270,000 distinct CDR3 sequences, roughly 85% of them singletons.

The sample comprised CD8+ T cells from PBMCs. This clonotype was sampled from a human donor with multiple sclerosis. The genes are TRBV5-1 and TRBJ2-1; 7 bases fit TRBD2. The CDR3 bases are TGCGCCAGCAGCTTGGTAGGGAGGGGAGACTACAATGAGCAGTTCTTC. As protein: CASSLVGRGDYNEQFF.